This T cell receptor beta chain was observed in a study of T cells after yellow fever vaccination (dated by TCRdb to the late 2010s). Broadly, across the study: Libraries from fractions with low cell numbers were prepared with the SMART-Seq v4 Ultra Low Input RNA kit. To follow T-cell clones before and after primary and booster YFV17D yellow fever vaccination, bulk TCR alpha and beta repertoires were sequenced over time. Two healthy male donors made up the cohort, one aged 18 to 30 years and the other aged 30 to 40 years. Bulk PBMC replicates and cell subsets were isolated from blood drawn at multiple timepoints before and after both primary and secondary immunization. Overall results and qualifications from the work: Because abundant contaminating clonotypes from the bulk population could be contained in FACS-sorted repertoires, computational filtering was required. The study included only a couple of donors, which limits how far the findings can be generalized. Compared with the primary T-cell response, the secondary T-cell response was faster but weaker, reaching its peak on day 5 rather than on day 15. Most clones expanded after primary vaccination were re-detected after the booster (almost 97% of CD4 and 80% to 90% of CD8), suggesting broad memory maintenance. A small fraction of clonotypes showed up in both the CD4 and CD8 compartments, probably as a result of convergent recombination.

At the junction V is shortened by 5 bases and J by 3 bases; bases outside the gene matches: 5. According to the germline V gene, CDR1 reads MNHEY and CDR2 reads SVGEGT. CDR3 length: 17 amino acids, cysteine to phenylalanine. Of the read, only the CDR3 DNA is kept; its 51 bases are in frame from base 1. Reads for this sample came from an Illumina NovaSeq 6000. TCR cDNA was synthesized by 5'RACE template switching, which introduced a universal primer site and unique molecular identifiers. cDNA synthesis was primed from both the TCR alpha and TCR beta constant segments. Library amplification involved two PCR steps, and the second step added sample barcodes and sequencing adapters. Sequencing of libraries was done on Illumina HiSeq 2500 (2x100 bp) or NovaSeq (2x150 bp). Regarding the original processing steps: Demultiplexing of reads and collapsing into UMI consensus sequences were performed with MIGEC, and V(D)J alignment was carried out with MiXCR. Vaccine-responding clonotypes were identified with edgeR using replicate PBMC samples, with FDR below 0.01 and a log2 fold change above 5 up to day 15 being required. Bulk clonotypes were assigned CD4 or CD8 identity according to which sequenced CD4 or CD8 repertoire held them at higher abundance. TCRdb trimmed public reads at Q25 via fastp, called clones via MiXCR and kept in-frame beta chains. One record per CDR3 amino acid sequence lists the most common genes and DNA. In this record, the V and J calls reflect TCRdb's handling and not the investigators' own analysis. The sample records 300,000 to 350,000 distinct CDR3 sequences, approximately 4.3% of which are singletons. Together, the top ten hold roughly a fifth of the sample.

This clonotype was seen more than once but under ten times. Its recognized antigen is unknown. Base quality data are lacking; no much larger clone is found one base away. The intended sense of this specimen's treatment or condition label: live attenuated yellow fever vaccine strain. At every blood-draw timepoint, two biological replicates of bulk PBMCs were collected. A standard Ficoll-Paque protocol was used to isolate PBMCs from peripheral blood. TriZol was used to extract RNA from bulk PBMCs, CD4 and CD8 fractions, and dextramer-positive and dextramer-negative fractions. This TCR was sampled from a man younger than 35 who received the YFV17D yellow fever vaccine. This sample comprised PBMCs, obtained 15 days after the yellow fever booster vaccination. The chain links TRBV6-2 or TRBV6-3 with TRBJ2-6; a stretch of 12 junction bases matches TRBD1. At the DNA level, the sequence is TGTGCCAGCAGTAAGGGACAGGGGGCAGTTGGGGCCAACGTCCTGACTTTC. Its translation reads: CASSKGQGAVGANVLTF.